This TCR beta chain comes out of a study of CD8 T cells in Susac syndrome. Random hexamers were used to reverse transcribe roughly 0.45 to 1 ug of RNA. Amplification of the TCR beta CDR3 was carried out by immunoSEQ multiplex PCR, which spanned a total of 54 Vbeta and 13 Jbeta segments. One entry per CDR3 protein, called by TCRdb with MiXCR from the immunoSEQ multiplex PCR reads. The profile shows roughly 200,000 distinct CDR3 sequences, 95% of them singletons. Per germline, CDR1 SQVTM and CDR2 ANQGSEA. The length of the CDR3 is 10 residues. Between the trimmed V and J ends, which lost 7 bases and 5 bases, there was a span of 8 bases.

This TCR was sampled from a human donor in good health. The sequenced sample consisted of CD4+ T cells from PBMCs. The J gene is TRBJ1-1, the V gene TRBV29-1, with D hard to call. The CDR3 sequence: CSAGRTEAFF. As DNA, the CDR3 is TGCAGCGCCGGGAGGACTGAAGCTTTCTTT.